Listed below are T cell receptor beta chains from one sample, sequenced in a study of cytomegalovirus exposure and HLA in healthy donors. Here immunoSEQ multiplex PCR was the method, and the copy in TCRdb shows in-frame clones only, minus some. The sample lists around 99,000 clones, approximately 80% seen once, with 4% to 5% in the top ten. Sample: PBMCs. The receptors were sampled from a male donor in good health and CMV-seronegative. The CDR3 runs from the conserved cysteine through the conserved F or W. The order of the fields is V gene, D gene, J gene, clone size, CDR3 protein, CDR3 DNA. D genes are given only for firm matches. Some rows mark clone size as missing; the rest say once, few, many or name a class of expanded clone.

v_call: TRBV10-2
d_call: -
j_call: TRBJ1-4
clone_size: -
cdr3_aa: CASSDRGAIAEKLFF
cdr3_nt: TGCGCCAGCAGTGACCGCGGGGCGATTGCTGAAAAACTGTTTTTT

v_call: TRBV9
d_call: -
j_call: TRBJ2-1
clone_size: few
cdr3_aa: CASSAGAIAGPNEQFF
cdr3_nt: TGTGCCAGCAGCGCGGGGGCGATAGCGGGTCCTAATGAGCAGTTCTTC

v_call: TRBV19
d_call: TRBD1
j_call: TRBJ1-2
clone_size: few
cdr3_aa: CASSNEGAFNYGYTF
cdr3_nt: TGTGCCAGTAGTAATGAGGGGGCGTTCAACTATGGCTACACCTTC

v_call: TRBV7-6
d_call: -
j_call: TRBJ2-7
clone_size: -
cdr3_aa: CASSEGLQNSYEQYF
cdr3_nt: TGTGCCAGCAGTGAAGGTCTACAGAACTCCTACGAGCAGTACTTC

v_call: TRBV2
d_call: TRBD1
j_call: TRBJ1-2
clone_size: -
cdr3_aa: CASSEARQGAGGYTF
cdr3_nt: TGTGCCAGCAGTGAAGCGCGGCAGGGGGCGGGGGGCTACACCTTC

v_call: TRBV28
d_call: -
j_call: TRBJ2-7
clone_size: -
cdr3_aa: CASRTRGIPYEQYF
cdr3_nt: TGTGCCAGCAGGACCCGGGGGATCCCCTACGAGCAGTACTTC

v_call: TRBV4-1
d_call: -
j_call: TRBJ2-3
clone_size: -
cdr3_aa: CASSSWDSDTQYF
cdr3_nt: TGCGCCAGCAGCTCTTGGGACTCTGATACGCAGTATTTT

v_call: TRBV7-7
d_call: TRBD1
j_call: TRBJ2-2
clone_size: -
cdr3_aa: CASSSRGDSRIGNTGELFF
cdr3_nt: TGTGCCAGCAGCTCCCGTGGGGACAGTAGAATCGGGAACACCGGGGAGCTGTTTTTT

v_call: TRBV28
d_call: TRBD1
j_call: TRBJ1-2
clone_size: -
cdr3_aa: CASSPQGEFGYTF
cdr3_nt: TGTGCCAGCAGTCCTCAGGGGGAGTTTGGCTACACCTTC

v_call: TRBV5-1
d_call: -
j_call: TRBJ1-1
clone_size: -
cdr3_aa: CASRGGSGNTEAFF
cdr3_nt: TGCGCCAGCAGGGGAGGATCTGGGAACACTGAAGCTTTCTTT

v_call: TRBV19
d_call: TRBD2
j_call: TRBJ2-5
clone_size: -
cdr3_aa: CASRAGLETQYF
cdr3_nt: TGTGCCAGTAGAGCGGGATTGGAGACCCAGTACTTC

v_call: TRBV7-2
d_call: -
j_call: TRBJ1-2
clone_size: -
cdr3_aa: CASSLTGSYGYTF
cdr3_nt: TGTGCCAGCAGCTTAACAGGAAGCTATGGCTACACCTTC

v_call: TRBV16
d_call: -
j_call: TRBJ2-2
clone_size: -
cdr3_aa: CASSQSPGENTGELFF
cdr3_nt: TGTGCCAGCAGCCAATCCCCGGGGGAAAACACCGGGGAGCTGTTTTTT

v_call: TRBV6-1
d_call: TRBD2
j_call: TRBJ2-2
clone_size: -
cdr3_aa: CASISRTSGAGELFF
cdr3_nt: TGTGCCAGCATCTCACGGACTAGCGGAGCCGGGGAGCTGTTTTTT

v_call: TRBV10-1
d_call: TRBD2
j_call: TRBJ2-1
clone_size: -
cdr3_aa: CASSAGGLAGSSYNEQFF
cdr3_nt: TGCGCCAGCAGTGCTGGGGGACTAGCGGGAAGCTCCTACAATGAGCAGTTCTTC

v_call: TRBV29-1
d_call: -
j_call: TRBJ1-2
clone_size: -
cdr3_aa: CSATAGGADYGYTF
cdr3_nt: TGCAGCGCTACCGCCGGGGGGGCCGACTATGGCTACACCTTC

v_call: TRBV19
d_call: -
j_call: TRBJ1-2
clone_size: -
cdr3_aa: CASSIGGQPAYGYTF
cdr3_nt: TGTGCCAGTAGTATAGGAGGACAGCCAGCCTATGGCTACACCTTC

v_call: TRBV5-1
d_call: TRBD1
j_call: TRBJ1-4
clone_size: many
cdr3_aa: CASSLGTGGNEKLFF
cdr3_nt: TGCGCCAGCAGCTTGGGGACAGGGGGCAATGAAAAACTGTTTTTT

v_call: TRBV6-1
d_call: -
j_call: TRBJ1-2
clone_size: -
cdr3_aa: CASSVTTASYFRYGYTF
cdr3_nt: TGTGCCAGCAGTGTAACGACAGCTTCTTATTTCCGTTATGGCTACACCTTC

v_call: TRBV2
d_call: TRBD2
j_call: TRBJ2-7
clone_size: -
cdr3_aa: CASRGLAGYEQYF
cdr3_nt: TGTGCCAGCAGGGGACTAGCGGGATACGAGCAGTACTTC